The entry below gives a single TCR beta chain sequence along with its context. These data come from a study of blood T cell repertoires in COVID-19. Overall study context: T cells, B-cell-depleted T cells, or PBMCs supplied cDNA or gDNA.

The assay was immunoSEQ multiplex PCR, and TCRdb's table has in-frame clones only and misses some. The sample contains 100,000 to 120,000 clones, approximately 84% of which appear only once. The V and J ends lost 4 bases and 0 bases respectively, with 16 bases between them. The length of the CDR3 is 16 residues. CDR1 is SGHVS and CDR2 is FNYEAQ in the germline V gene. Sequenced material: peripheral blood. The chain has TRBV7-6 and TRBJ2-7; D remains ambiguous. The receptor was isolated from a man aged 35 to 55 with acute or convalescent COVID-19. The CDR3 coding sequence is TGTGCCAGCAGCTCAAGACCGGGTCCTCTCTCCTACGAGCAGTACTTC. This codes for CASSSRPGPLSYEQYF.